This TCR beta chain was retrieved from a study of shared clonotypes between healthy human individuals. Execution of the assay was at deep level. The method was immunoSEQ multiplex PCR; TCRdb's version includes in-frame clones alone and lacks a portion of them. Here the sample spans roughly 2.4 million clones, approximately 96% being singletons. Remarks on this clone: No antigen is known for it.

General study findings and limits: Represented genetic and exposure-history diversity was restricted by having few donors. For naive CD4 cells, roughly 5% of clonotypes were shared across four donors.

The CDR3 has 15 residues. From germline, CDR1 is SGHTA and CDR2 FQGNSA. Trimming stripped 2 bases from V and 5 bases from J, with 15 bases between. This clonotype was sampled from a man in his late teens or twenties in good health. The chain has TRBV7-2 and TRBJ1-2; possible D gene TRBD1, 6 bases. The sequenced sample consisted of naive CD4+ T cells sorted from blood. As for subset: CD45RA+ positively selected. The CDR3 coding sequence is TGTGCCAGCAGCTTACTGCCTAGGGGGAAATATGGCTACACCTTC. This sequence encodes CASSLLPRGKYGYTF.